This entry concerns a single T cell receptor (beta chain). TCRdb re-analysed the 5' RACE reads in MiXCR, keeping a single row per CDR3 protein. The sample has roughly 250,000 distinct CDR3 sequences; over 15% are singletons. The data derive from a study of T-cell memory formation after mild COVID-19. Study as a whole: Clustering of TCRs was largely donor specific.

The receptor's source is a man younger than 35 who had mild COVID-19 (a few samples of this study predate the infection). Cell type and time point are not known. The sequenced sample was PBMCs or a T cell subset sorted from them (not recorded which).

This CDR3 reads CSARDPVPRLRNSPLHF. CDR3 sequence (DNA): TGCAGTGCTAGAGATCCCGTACCCCGACTGAGAAATTCACCCCTCCACTTT. This chain links TRBV20-1 with TRBJ1-6; D unresolved. V lost 0 bases to trimming and J lost 7 bases, with 19 bases between them. The CDR3 sequence is 17 residues long. Germline V gene lookup returns CDR1 DFQATT and CDR2 SNEGSKA (reference sequence).